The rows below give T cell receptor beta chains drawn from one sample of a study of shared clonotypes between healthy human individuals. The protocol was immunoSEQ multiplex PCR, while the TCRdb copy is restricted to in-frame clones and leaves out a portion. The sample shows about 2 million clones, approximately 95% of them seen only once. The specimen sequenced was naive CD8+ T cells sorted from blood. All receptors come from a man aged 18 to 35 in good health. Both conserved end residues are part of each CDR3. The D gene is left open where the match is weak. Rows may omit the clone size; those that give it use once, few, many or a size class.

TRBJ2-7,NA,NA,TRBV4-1,TGCGCCAGCAGCCAAGAACACAGAGACTACGAGCAGTACTTC,CASSQEHRDYEQYF
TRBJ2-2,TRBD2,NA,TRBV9,TGTGCCAGCAGCCCCAGACTAGCACCGAACACCGGGGAGCTGTTTTTT,CASSPRLAPNTGELFF
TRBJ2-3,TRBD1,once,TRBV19,TGTGCCAGTAGTATAGATCTAATGACAGGGGAAGGGGATACGCAGTATTTT,CASSIDLMTGEGDTQYF
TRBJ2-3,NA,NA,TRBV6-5,TGTGCCAGCAGTCCCGGACCTTGGACGTCAGATACGCAGTATTTT,CASSPGPWTSDTQYF
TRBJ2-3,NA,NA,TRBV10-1,TGCGCCAGCAGTGACGGGGCAGATTTTAGCACAGATACGCAGTATTTT,CASSDGADFSTDTQYF
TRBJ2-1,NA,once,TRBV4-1,TGCGCCAGCAGCCACCGTGTGGGCTTAGCGCAGGATGAGCAGTTCTTC,CASSHRVGLAQDEQFF
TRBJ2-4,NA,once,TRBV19,TGTGCCAGTCGGGACCCCCTTTTGTCGCACATTCAGTACTTC,CASRDPLLSHIQYF
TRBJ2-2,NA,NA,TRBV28,TGTGCCAGCAGTCTCGCGTCCTGGGACACCGGGGAGCTGTTTTTT,CASSLASWDTGELFF
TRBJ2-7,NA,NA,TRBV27,TGTGCCAGCAGCACACCCGAGAGGGCTCACGAGCAGTACTTC,CASSTPERAHEQYF
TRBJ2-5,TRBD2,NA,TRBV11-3,TGTGCCAGCAGCGATCGAGCGGGGGGGCCTGGGGAGACCCAGTACTTC,CASSDRAGGPGETQYF
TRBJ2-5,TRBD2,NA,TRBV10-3,TGTGCCATCAGTGATAGGGCGGGAGGTGAAGAGACCCAGTACTTC,CAISDRAGGEETQYF
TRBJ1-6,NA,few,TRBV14,TGTGCCAGCAGCCAACTGCCCGGGAATTCACCCCTCCACTTT,CASSQLPGNSPLHF
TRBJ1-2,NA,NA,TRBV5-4,TGTGCCAGCAGCTTGTCTGGGAACTATGGCTACACCTTC,CASSLSGNYGYTF
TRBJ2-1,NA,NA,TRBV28,TGTGCCAGCAGCTCGCGACGTATTCTATACAATGAGCAGTTCTTC,CASSSRRILYNEQFF
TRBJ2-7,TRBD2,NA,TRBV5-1,TGCGCCAGCAGCTCGGGGGGCTCCTACGAGCAGTACTTC,CASSSGGSYEQYF
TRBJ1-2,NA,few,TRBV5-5,TGTGCCAGCAGCTTGGAGGTCCCGGCAGGGGACTATGGCTACACCTTC,CASSLEVPAGDYGYTF
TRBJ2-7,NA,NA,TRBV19,TGTGCCAGTAGTAGCTCCGAGGGCTCCTACGAGCAGTACTTC,CASSSSEGSYEQYF
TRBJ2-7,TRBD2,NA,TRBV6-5,TGTGCCAGCAGCTACCGGGGGGGCGAGCAGTACTTC,CASSYRGGEQYF
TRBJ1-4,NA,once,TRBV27,TGTGCCAGCGGCCGACCAGCGACTAATGAAAAACTGTTTTTT,CASGRPATNEKLFF
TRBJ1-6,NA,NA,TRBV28,TGTGCCAGCAGTGGGGCATATTCACCCCTCCACTTT,CASSGAYSPLHF
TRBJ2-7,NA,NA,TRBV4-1,TGCGCCAGCAGCCTGACGGACAAGGCCTACGAGCAGTACTTC,CASSLTDKAYEQYF
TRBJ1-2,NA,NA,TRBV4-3,TGCGCCAGCAGCCACGACACTAAAGGAACAGGTTTTTTCTATGGCTACACCTTC,CASSHDTKGTGFFYGYTF
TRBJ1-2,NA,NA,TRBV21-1,TGTGCCAGCAGCAAAGGGGAGGCAGGGGGTGATAACTATGGCTACACCTTC,CASSKGEAGGDNYGYTF
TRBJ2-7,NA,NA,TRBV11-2,TGTGCCAGCAGCCCTCGGGACCTCTACGAGCAGTACTTC,CASSPRDLYEQYF
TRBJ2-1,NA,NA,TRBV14,TGTGCCAGCAGCCATTATGCGTTTACCTACAATGAGCAGTTCTTC,CASSHYAFTYNEQFF